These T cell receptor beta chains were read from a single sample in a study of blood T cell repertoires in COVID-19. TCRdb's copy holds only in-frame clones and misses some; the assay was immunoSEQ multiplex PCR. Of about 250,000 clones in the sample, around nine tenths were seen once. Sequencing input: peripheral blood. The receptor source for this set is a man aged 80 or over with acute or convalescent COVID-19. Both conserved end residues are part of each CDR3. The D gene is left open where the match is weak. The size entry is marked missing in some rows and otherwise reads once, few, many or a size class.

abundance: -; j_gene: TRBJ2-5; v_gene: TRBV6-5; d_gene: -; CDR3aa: CASSITHVGRETQYF; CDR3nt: TGTGCCAGCAGTATAACCCACGTTGGGAGGGAGACCCAGTACTTC
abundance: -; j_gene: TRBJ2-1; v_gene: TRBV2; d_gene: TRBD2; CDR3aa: CASSAGLAGYSYNEQFF; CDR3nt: TGTGCCAGCAGTGCAGGACTAGCGGGTTACTCCTACAATGAGCAGTTCTTC
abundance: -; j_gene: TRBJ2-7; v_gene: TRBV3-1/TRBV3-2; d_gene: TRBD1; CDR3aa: CASSSPGTGSYEQYF; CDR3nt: TGTGCCAGCAGCTCTCCCGGGACAGGGTCCTACGAGCAGTACTTC
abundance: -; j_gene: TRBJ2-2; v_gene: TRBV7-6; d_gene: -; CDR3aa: CASSLAGGDTGELFF; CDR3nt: TGTGCCAGCAGCTTAGCGGGAGGTGATACCGGGGAGCTGTTTTTT
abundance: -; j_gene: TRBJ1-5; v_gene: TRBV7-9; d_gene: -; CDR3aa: CASSLESDQPQHF; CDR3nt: TGTGCCAGCAGCCTCGAGTCTGATCAGCCCCAGCATTTT
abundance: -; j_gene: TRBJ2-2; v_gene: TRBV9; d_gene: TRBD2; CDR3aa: CASSIWLAGENTGELFF; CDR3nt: TGTGCCAGCAGCATTTGGCTCGCGGGGGAGAACACCGGGGAGCTGTTTTTT
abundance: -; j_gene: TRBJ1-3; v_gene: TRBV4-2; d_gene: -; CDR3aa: CASSLAGTGNTIYF; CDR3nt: TGTGCCAGCAGCCTGGCAGGGACAGGAAACACCATATATTTT
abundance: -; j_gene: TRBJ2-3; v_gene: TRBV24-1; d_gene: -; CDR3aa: CATRPGGLTDTQYF; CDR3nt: TGTGCCACCAGACCTGGTGGGCTCACAGATACGCAGTATTTT
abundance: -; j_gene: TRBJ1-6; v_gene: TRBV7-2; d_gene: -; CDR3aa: CASSLTAGANSPLHF; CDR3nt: TGTGCCAGCAGCCTGACCGCGGGGGCAAATTCACCCCTCCACTTT
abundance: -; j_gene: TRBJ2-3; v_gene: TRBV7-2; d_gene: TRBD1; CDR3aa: CASSLALQGADTQYF; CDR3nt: TGTGCCAGCAGCTTAGCATTACAGGGGGCAGATACGCAGTATTTT
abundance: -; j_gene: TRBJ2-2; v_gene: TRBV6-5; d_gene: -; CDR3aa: CASSSVRGAAGELFF; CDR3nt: TGTGCCAGCAGTTCGGTTCGTGGGGCGGCCGGGGAGCTGTTTTTT
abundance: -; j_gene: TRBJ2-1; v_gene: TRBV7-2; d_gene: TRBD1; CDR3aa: CASRPPGQGYNEQFF; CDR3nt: TGTGCCAGCAGGCCCCCGGGACAGGGCTACAATGAGCAGTTCTTC
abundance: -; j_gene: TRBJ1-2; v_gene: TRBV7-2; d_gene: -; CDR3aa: CASSQARQNYGYTF; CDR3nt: TGTGCCAGCAGCCAGGCCCGACAGAACTATGGCTACACCTTC
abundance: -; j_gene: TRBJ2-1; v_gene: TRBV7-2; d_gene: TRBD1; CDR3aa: CASTLTGPSYNEQFF; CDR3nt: TGTGCCAGCACCCTGACAGGGCCCTCCTACAATGAGCAGTTCTTC
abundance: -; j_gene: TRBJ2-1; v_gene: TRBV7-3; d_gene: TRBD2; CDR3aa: CASSPTRGLAARSSYNEQFF; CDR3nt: TGTGCCAGCAGCCCAACCCGGGGACTAGCGGCCCGTAGCTCCTACAATGAGCAGTTCTTC
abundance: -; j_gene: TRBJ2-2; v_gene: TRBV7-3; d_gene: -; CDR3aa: CASSFGLQTGELFF; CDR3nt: TGTGCCAGCAGCTTTGGACTGCAGACCGGGGAGCTGTTTTTT
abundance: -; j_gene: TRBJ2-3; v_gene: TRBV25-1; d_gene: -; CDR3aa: CASSEWGGSTDTQYF; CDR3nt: TGTGCCAGCAGTGAATGGGGCGGATCCACAGATACGCAGTATTTT
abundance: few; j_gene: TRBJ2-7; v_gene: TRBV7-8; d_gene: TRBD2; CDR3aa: CASSRRTSGVIPYEQYF; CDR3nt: TGTGCCAGCAGCCGCAGGACTAGCGGGGTTATTCCCTACGAGCAGTACTTC
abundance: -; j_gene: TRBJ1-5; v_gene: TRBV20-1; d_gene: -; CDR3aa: CSASPRVRSNQPQHF; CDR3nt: TGCAGTGCTAGTCCCCGGGTCCGTAGCAATCAGCCCCAGCATTTT
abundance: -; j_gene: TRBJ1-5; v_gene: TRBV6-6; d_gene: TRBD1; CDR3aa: CASSWGTGERQPQHF; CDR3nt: TGTGCCAGCAGTTGGGGGACAGGGGAGCGGCAGCCCCAGCATTTT
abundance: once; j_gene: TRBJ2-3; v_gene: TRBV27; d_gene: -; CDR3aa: CASSLTPTPYRPDTQYF; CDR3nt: TGTGCCAGCAGTCTAACCCCAACCCCGTACCGCCCAGATACGCAGTATTTT
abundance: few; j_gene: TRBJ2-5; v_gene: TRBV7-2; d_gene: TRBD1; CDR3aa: CASSPDRGLQETQYF; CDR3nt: TGTGCCAGCAGCCCTGACAGGGGCCTCCAAGAGACCCAGTACTTC
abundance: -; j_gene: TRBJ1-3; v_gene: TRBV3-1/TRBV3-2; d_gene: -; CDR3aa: CASSQGPGANSGNTIYF; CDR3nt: TGTGCCAGCAGCCAAGGTCCAGGGGCGAACTCTGGAAACACCATATATTTT
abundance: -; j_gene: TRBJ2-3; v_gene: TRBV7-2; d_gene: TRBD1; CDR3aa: CASSPRGRGRRSSTDTQYF; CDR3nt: TGTGCCAGCAGCCCTAGAGGCAGGGGGCGCCGCTCTAGCACAGATACGCAGTATTTT
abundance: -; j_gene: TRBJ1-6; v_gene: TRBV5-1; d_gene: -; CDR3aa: CASSYQGGDSPLHF; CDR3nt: TGCGCCAGCAGTTATCAGGGCGGGGATTCACCCCTCCACTTT
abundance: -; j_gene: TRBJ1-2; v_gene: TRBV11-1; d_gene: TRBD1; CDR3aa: CASTNSGGAYGYTF; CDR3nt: TGTGCCAGCACTAACTCAGGGGGAGCCTATGGCTACACCTTC
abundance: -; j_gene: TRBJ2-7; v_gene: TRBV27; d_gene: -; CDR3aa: CASSLSSTYEQYF; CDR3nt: TGTGCCAGCAGTTTATCTTCCACCTACGAGCAGTACTTC
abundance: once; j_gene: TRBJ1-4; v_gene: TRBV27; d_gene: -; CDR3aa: CASSTPPGQPGAHNEKLFF; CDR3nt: TGTGCCAGCAGTACCCCCCCAGGTCAGCCGGGAGCGCATAATGAAAAACTGTTTTTT
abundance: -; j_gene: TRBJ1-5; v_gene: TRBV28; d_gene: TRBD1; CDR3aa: CASSKTGGRLNQPQHF; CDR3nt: TGTGCCAGCAGTAAGACAGGGGGCAGGTTGAATCAGCCCCAGCATTTT
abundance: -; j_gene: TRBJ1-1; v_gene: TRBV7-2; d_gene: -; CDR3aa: CASSFRGALNTEAFF; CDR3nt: TGTGCCAGCAGCTTCAGGGGTGCCCTGAACACTGAAGCTTTCTTT
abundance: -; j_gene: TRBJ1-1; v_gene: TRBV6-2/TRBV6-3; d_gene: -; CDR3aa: CASSYSTAKAFF; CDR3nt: TGTGCCAGCAGTTACTCGACAGCCAAAGCTTTCTTT
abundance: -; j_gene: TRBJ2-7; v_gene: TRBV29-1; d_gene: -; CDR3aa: CSVESSRDNSYEQYF; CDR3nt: TGCAGCGTTGAGTCCTCCCGGGACAATTCCTACGAGCAGTACTTC
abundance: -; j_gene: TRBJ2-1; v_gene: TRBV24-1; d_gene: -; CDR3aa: CATSEQAGTTYNEQFF; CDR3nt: TGTGCCACCAGTGAACAGGCCGGGACAACATACAATGAGCAGTTCTTC
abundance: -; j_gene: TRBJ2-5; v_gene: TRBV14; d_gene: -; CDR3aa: CASSQVLAEEETQYF; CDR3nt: TGTGCCAGCAGCCAAGTGCTAGCAGAGGAAGAGACCCAGTACTTC
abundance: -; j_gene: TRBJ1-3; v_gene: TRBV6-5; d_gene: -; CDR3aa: CASSYDSGGSGNTIYF; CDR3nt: TGTGCCAGCAGTTACGATTCGGGAGGGTCTGGAAACACCATATATTTT
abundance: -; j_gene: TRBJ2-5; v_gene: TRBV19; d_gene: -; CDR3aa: CASSIASSEGETQYF; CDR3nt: TGTGCCAGTAGTATAGCGTCTAGCGAGGGAGAGACCCAGTACTTC